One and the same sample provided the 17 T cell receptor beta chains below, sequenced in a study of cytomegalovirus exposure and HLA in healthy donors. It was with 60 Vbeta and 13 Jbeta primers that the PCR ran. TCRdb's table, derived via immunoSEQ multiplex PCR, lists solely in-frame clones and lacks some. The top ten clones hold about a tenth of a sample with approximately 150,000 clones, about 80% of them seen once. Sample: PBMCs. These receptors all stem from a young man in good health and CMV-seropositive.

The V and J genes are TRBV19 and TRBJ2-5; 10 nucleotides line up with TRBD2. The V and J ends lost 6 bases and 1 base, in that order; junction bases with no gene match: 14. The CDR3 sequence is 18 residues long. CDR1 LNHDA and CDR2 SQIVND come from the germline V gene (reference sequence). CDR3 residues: CASSLGTGLAAIQETQYF. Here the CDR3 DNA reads TGTGCCAGTAGCTTGGGGACCGGACTAGCGGCAATCCAAGAGACCCAGTACTTC.

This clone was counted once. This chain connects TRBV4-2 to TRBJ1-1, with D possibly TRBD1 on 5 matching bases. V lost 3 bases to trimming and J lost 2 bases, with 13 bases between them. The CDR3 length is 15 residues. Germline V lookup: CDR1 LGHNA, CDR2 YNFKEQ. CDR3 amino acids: CASSHAGTPNTEAFF. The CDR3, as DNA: TGTGCCAGCAGCCATGCCGGGACTCCAAACACTGAAGCTTTCTTT.

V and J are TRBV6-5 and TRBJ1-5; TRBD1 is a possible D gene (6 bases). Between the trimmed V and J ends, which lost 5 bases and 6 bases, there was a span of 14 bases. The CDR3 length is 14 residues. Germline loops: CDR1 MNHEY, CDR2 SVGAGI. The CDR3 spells CASSRTGRGQPQHF. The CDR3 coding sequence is TGTGCCAGCAGTCGAACAGGGAGGGGTCAGCCCCAGCATTTT.

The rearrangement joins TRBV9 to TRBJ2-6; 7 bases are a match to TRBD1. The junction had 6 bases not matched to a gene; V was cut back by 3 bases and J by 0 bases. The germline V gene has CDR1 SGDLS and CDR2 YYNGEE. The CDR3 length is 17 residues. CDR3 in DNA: TGTGCCAGCAGCGAAGACAGGGTTTTCTCTGGGGCCAACGTCCTGACTTTC. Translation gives CASSEDRVFSGANVLTF.

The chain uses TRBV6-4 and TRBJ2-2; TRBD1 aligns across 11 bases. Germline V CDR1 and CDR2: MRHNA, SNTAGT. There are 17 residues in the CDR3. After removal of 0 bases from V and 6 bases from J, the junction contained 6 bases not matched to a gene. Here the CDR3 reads CASSDSNSGQGAGELFF. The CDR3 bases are TGTGCCAGCAGTGACTCTAATTCGGGACAGGGGGCCGGGGAGCTGTTTTTT.

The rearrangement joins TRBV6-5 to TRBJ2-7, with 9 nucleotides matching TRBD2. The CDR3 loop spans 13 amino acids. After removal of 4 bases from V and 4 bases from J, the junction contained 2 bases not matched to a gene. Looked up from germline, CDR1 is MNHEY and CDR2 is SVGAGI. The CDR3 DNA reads TGTGCCAGCAGTTGGACTAGCGAATACGAGCAGTACTTC. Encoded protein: CASSWTSEYEQYF.

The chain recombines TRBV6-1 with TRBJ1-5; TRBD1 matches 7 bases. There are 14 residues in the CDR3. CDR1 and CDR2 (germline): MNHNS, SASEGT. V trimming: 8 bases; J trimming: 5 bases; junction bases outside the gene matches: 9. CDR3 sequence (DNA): TGTGCCAGCGTATCCGGGACAGCTTATCAGCCCCAGCATTTT. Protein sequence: CASVSGTAYQPQHF.

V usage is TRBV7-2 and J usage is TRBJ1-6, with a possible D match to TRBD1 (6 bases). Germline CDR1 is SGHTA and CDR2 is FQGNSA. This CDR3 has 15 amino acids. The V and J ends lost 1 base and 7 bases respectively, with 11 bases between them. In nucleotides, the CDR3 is TGTGCCAGCAGCTTAGAGACAGGCCAGAATTCACCCCTCCACTTT. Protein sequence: CASSLETGQNSPLHF.

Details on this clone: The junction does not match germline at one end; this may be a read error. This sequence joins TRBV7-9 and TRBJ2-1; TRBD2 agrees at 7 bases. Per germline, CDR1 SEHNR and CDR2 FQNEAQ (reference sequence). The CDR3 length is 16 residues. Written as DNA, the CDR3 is TGTTCCAGCAGCCTATTGGGGGAGGGCCCCGGCAATGAGCAGTTCTTC. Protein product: CSSSLLGEGPGNEQFF.

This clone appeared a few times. The CDR3 sequence is CASSQEGPLGGGDFDTQYF. DNA of the CDR3: TGTGCCAGCAGCCAAGAAGGGCCCCTGGGCGGGGGAGATTTCGATACGCAGTATTTT. The gene calls are TRBV4-2 and TRBJ2-3; 7 bases are shared with TRBD2. The junction had 18 bases not matched to a gene; V was cut back by 0 bases and J by 6 bases. CDR3 length: 19 amino acids. Germline CDR1 is LGHNA and CDR2 is YNFKEQ.

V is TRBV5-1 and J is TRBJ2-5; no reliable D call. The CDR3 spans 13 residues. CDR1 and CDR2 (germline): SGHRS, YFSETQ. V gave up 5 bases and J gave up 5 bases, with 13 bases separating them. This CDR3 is CASRLLQSETQYF. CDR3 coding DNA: TGCGCCAGCAGGTTATTACAATCCGAGACCCAGTACTTC.

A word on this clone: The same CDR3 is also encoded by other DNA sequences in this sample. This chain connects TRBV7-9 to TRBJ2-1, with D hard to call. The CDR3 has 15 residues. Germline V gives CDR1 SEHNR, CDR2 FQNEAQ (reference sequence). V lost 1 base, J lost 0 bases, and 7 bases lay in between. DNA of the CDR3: TGTGCCAGCAGCTTAGGCACGAGCTCCTACAATGAGCAGTTCTTC. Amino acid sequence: CASSLGTSSYNEQFF.

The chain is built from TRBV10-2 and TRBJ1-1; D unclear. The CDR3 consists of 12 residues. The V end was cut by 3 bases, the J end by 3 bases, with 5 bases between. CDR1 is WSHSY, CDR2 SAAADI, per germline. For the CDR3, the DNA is TGCGCCAGCAGTGACACACACACTGAAGCTTTCTTT. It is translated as CASSDTHTEAFF.

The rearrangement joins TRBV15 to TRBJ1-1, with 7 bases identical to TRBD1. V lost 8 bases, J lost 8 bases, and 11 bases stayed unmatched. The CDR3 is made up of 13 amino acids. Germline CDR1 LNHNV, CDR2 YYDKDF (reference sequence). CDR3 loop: CATSLPRQGEAFF. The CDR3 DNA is TGTGCCACCTCTCTTCCCAGACAGGGCGAAGCTTTCTTT.

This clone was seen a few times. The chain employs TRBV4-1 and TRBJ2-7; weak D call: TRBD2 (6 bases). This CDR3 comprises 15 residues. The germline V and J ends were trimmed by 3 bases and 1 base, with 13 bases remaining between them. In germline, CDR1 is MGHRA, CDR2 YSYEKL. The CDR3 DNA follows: TGCGCCAGCAGCCAGGACGGACGGGAGTCCTACGAGCAGTACTTC. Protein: CASSQDGRESYEQYF.

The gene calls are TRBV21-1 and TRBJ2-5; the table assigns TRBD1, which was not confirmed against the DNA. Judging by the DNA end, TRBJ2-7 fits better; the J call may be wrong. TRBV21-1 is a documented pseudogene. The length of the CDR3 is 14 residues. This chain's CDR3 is CASSPSGAECEQYF. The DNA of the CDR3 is TGTGCCAGCAGCCCCAGTGGGGCGGAGTGCGAGCAGTACTTC.

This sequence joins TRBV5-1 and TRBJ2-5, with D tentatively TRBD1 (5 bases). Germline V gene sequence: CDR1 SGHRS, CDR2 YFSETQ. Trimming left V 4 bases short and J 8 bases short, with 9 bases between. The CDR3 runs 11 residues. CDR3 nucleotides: TGCGCCAGCAGCGTTCAGGGAACCCAGTACTTC. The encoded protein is CASSVQGTQYF.